A single sample gave rise to the 4 T cell receptor beta chains below, sequenced in a study of blood T cell repertoires in COVID-19 (dated by TCRdb to the early 2020s). The library relied on the immunoSEQ multiplex PCR assay. TCRdb stores this immuneACCESS table with in-frame sequences only. Part of the clones is absent; in the studies checked, under half of the shortfall reflects unresolved V genes, and no reason is known for the rest. In all, the sample holds about 200,000 clones, and nearly 90% of those were seen once. Around 4% of the sample is in the top ten clones. The sequenced material came from PBMCs or T cells enriched from blood (not recorded which). All receptors derive from a woman aged 30 to 39 with acute COVID-19.

The genes are TRBV15 and TRBJ1-4; 7 bases are a match to TRBD1. CDR3 size: 15 residues. The V and J ends lost 3 bases and 4 bases, in that order; junction bases with no gene match: 5. Looked up from germline, CDR1 is LNHNV and CDR2 is YYDKDF (reference sequence). The DNA for the CDR3 is TGTGCCACCAGCAGGTCAACAGGGGATAATGAAAAACTGTTTTTT. Protein product: CATSRSTGDNEKLFF.

V usage is TRBV18 and J usage is TRBJ1-4; D may be TRBD1 (5 bases). Trimming stripped 3 bases from V and 5 bases from J, with 16 bases between. The CDR3 is 16 amino acids. In germline, CDR1 is KGHSH, CDR2 LQKENI. CDR3 DNA: TGTGCCAGCTCACCGCGCGGGGAGGGGCGGAATGAAAAACTGTTTTTT. Translated: CASSPRGEGRNEKLFF.

A few counts support this clone. The gene calls are TRBV2 and TRBJ1-3, with no clear D. The CDR3 length is 15 residues. The V and J ends lost 7 bases and 2 bases respectively, with 15 bases between them. CDR1 is SNHLY, CDR2 FYNNEI, per germline. The CDR3 loop is CASKTNTRPGNTIYF. CDR3 nucleotide sequence: TGTGCCAGCAAGACAAACACCCGCCCTGGAAACACCATATATTTT.

This clone was picked up one time. V is TRBV19 and J is TRBJ2-2; D uncertain. The CDR3 consists of 14 residues. Trimming took off 7 bases at V and 1 base at J, with 10 bases between the two ends. Germline V gene sequence: CDR1 LNHDA, CDR2 SQIVND (reference sequence). The CDR3 DNA follows: TGTGCCAGTAACAGAGAACGGAACACCGGGGAGCTGTTTTTT. Amino acid sequence: CASNRERNTGELFF.